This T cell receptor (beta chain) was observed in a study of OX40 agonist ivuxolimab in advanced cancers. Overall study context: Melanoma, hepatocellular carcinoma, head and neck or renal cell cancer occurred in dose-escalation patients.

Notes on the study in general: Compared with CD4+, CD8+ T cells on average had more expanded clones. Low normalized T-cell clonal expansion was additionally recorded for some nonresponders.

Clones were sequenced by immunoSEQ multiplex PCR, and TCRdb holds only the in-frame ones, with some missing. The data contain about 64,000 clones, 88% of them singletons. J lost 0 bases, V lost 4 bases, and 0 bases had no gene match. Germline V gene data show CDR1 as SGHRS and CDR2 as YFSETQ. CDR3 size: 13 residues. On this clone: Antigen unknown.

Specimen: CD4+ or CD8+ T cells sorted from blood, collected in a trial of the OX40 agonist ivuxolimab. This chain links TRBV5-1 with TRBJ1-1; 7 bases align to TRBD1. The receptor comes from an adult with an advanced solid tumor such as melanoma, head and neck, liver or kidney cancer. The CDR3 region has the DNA TGCGCCAGCAGCGACAGGGTGAACACTGAAGCTTTCTTT. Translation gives CASSDRVNTEAFF.